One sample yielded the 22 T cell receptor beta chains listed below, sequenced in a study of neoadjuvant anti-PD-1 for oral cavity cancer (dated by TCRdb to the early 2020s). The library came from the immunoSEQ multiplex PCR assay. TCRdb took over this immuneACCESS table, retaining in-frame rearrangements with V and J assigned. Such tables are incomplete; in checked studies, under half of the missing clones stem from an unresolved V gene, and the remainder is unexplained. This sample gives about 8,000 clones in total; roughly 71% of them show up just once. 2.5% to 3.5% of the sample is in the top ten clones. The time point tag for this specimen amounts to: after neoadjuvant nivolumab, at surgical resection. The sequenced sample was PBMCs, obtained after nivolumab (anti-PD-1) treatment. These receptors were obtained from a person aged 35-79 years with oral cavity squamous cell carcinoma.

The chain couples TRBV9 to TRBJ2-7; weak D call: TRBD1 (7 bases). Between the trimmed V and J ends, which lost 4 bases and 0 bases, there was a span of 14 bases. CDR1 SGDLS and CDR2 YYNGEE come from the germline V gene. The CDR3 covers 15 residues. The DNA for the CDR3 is TGTGCCAGCAGCCCAGGGGGGACATTCTCCTACGAGCAGTACTTC. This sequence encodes CASSPGGTFSYEQYF.

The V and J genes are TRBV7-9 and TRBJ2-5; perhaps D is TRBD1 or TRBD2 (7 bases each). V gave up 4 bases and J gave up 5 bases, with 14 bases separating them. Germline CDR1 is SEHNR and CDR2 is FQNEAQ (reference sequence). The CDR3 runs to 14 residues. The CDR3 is CASSWGTAGETQYF. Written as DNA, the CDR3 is TGTGCCAGCAGCTGGGGGACAGCGGGGGAGACCCAGTACTTC.

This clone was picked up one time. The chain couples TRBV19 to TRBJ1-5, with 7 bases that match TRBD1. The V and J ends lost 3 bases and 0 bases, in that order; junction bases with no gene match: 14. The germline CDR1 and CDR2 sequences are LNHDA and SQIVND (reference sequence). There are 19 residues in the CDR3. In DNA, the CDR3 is TGTGCCAGTAGTATTGAGGCGGGAGGGGGCTCGTATAGCAATCAGCCCCAGCATTTT. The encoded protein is CASSIEAGGGSYSNQPQHF.

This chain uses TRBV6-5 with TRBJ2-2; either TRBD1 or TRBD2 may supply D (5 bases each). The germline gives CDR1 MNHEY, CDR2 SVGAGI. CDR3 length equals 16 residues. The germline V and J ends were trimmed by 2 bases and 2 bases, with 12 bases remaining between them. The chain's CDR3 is CASSYKGRPNTGELFF. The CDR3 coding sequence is TGTGCCAGCAGTTACAAGGGACGCCCTAACACCGGGGAGCTGTTTTTT.

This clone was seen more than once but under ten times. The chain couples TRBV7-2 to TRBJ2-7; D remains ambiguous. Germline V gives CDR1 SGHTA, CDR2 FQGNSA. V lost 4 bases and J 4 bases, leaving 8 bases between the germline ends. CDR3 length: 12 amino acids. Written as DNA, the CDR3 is TGTGCCAGCAGCTCAGAACGGTACGAGCAGTACTTC. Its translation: CASSSERYEQYF.

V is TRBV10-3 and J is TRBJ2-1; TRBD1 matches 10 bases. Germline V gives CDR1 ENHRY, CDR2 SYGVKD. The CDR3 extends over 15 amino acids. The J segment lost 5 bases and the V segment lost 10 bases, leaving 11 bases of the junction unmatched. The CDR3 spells CATSSPGTGDNEQFF. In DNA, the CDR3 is TGTGCCACCTCATCACCCGGGACAGGGGACAATGAGCAGTTCTTC.

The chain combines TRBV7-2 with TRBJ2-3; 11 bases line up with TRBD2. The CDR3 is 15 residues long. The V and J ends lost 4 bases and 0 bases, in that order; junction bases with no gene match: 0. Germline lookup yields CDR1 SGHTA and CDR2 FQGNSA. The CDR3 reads CASSWTSGSTDTQYF. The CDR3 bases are TGTGCCAGCAGCTGGACTAGCGGGAGCACAGATACGCAGTATTTT.

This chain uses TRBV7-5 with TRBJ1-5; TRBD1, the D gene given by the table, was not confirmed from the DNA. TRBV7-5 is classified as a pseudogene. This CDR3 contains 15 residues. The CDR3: CARSLETGKNQPQHF. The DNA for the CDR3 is TGTGCCAGAAGCTTAGAGACAGGCAAAAATCAGCCCCAGCATTTT.

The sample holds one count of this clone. CDR3 in DNA: TGTGCCAGTAGTAGGGTAAGCTCCTACAATGAGCAGTTCTTC. Residues: CASSRVSSYNEQFF. The chain uses TRBV19 and TRBJ2-1; D is uncertain. V lost 4 bases, J lost 0 bases, and 7 bases lay in between. Germline V gene lookup returns CDR1 LNHDA and CDR2 SQIVND (reference sequence). The CDR3 spans 14 residues.

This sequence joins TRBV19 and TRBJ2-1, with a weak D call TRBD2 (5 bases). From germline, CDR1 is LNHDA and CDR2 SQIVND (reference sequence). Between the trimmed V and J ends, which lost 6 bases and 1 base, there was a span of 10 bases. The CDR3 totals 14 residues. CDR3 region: CASSFRGSYNEQFF. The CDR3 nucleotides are TGTGCCAGTAGCTTCCGGGGTTCCTACAATGAGCAGTTCTTC.

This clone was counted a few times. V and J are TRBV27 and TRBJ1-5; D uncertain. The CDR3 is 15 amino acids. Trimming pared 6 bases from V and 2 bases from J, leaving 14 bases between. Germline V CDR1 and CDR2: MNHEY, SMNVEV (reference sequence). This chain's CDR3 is CASRISGGGNQPQHF. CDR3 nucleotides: TGTGCCAGCAGGATTAGCGGCGGGGGCAATCAGCCCCAGCATTTT.

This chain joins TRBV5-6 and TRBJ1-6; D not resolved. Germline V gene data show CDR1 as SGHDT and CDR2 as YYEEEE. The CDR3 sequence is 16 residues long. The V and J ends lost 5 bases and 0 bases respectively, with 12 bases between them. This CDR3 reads CASRYQTLSYNSPLHF. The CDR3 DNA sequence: TGTGCCAGCAGATACCAGACTCTCTCCTATAATTCACCCCTCCACTTT.

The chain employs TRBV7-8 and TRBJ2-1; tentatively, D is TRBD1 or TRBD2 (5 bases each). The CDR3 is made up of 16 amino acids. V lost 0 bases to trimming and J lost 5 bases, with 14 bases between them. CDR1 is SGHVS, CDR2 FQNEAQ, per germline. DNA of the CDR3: TGTGCCAGCAGCTTAGCCCCCCCGGGACGGGACAATGAGCAGTTCTTC. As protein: CASSLAPPGRDNEQFF.

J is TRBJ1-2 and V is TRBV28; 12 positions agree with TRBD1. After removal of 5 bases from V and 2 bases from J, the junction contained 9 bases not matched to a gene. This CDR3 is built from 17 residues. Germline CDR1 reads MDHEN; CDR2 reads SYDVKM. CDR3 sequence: CASSRPGQGARNYGYTF. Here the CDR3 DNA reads TGTGCCAGCAGTCGCCCGGGACAGGGGGCGAGAAACTATGGCTACACCTTC.

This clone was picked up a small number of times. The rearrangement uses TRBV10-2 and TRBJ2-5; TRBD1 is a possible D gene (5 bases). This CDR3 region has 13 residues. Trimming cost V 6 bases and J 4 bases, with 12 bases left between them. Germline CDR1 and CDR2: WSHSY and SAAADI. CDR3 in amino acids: CASRSAGSETQYF. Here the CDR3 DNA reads TGCGCCAGCAGATCCGCAGGGTCAGAGACCCAGTACTTC.

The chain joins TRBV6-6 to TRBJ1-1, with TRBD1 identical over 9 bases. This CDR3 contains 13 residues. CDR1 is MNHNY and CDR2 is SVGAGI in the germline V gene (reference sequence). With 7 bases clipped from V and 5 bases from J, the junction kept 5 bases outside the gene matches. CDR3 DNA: TGTGCCAGCAATCGACAGGGGGAGACTGAAGCTTTCTTT. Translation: CASNRQGETEAFF.

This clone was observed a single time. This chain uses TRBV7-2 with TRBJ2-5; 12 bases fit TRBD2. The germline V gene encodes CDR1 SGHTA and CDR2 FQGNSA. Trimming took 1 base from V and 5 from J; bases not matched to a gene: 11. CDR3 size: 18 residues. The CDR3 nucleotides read TGTGCCAGCAGCTTAGAGTTGACTAGCGGGGGAGGGTGGGAGACCCAGTACTTC. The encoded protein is CASSLELTSGGGWETQYF.

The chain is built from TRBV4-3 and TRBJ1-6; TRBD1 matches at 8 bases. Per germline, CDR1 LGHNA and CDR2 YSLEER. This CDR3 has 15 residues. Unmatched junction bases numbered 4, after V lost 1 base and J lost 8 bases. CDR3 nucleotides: TGCGCCAGCAGCCAAGCGAGACAGGGGTATTCACCCCTCCACTTT. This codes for CASSQARQGYSPLHF.

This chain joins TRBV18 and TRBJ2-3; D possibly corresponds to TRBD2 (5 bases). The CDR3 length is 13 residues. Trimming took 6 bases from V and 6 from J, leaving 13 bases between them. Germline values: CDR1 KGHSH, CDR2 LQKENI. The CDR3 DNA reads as TGTGCCAGCTCCCTAAGCGGACCGGATACGCAGTATTTT. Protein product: CASSLSGPDTQYF.

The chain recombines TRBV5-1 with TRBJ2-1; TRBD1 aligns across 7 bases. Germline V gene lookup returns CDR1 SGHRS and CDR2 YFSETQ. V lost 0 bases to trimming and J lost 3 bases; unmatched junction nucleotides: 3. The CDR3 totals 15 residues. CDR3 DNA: TGCGCCAGCAGCTTGGCCCCAGGGGGCTACAATGAGCAGTTCTTC. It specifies CASSLAPGGYNEQFF.

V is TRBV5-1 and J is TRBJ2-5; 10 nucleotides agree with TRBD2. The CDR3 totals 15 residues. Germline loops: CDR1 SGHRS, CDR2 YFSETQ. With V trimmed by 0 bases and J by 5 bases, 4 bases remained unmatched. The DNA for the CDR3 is TGCGCCAGCAGCTTGGGTCTAGCGGGGGTTGAGACCCAGTACTTC. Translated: CASSLGLAGVETQYF.

This CDR3 is CASSIQGGLTDTQYF. DNA for the CDR3: TGTGCCAGTAGTATACAGGGGGGCCTTACAGATACGCAGTATTTT. The chain joins TRBV19 to TRBJ2-3, with D tentatively TRBD1 (7 bases). Trimming stripped 2 bases from V and 3 bases from J, with 12 bases between. Germline V gene sequence: CDR1 LNHDA, CDR2 SQIVND (reference sequence). The CDR3 covers 15 residues.